These 30 T cell receptor beta chains share one sample of origin, sequenced in a study of T-cell memory formation after mild COVID-19. TCRdb re-derived calls from the 5' RACE reads in MiXCR, one entry per CDR3 protein. The table has more than 200,000 distinct CDR3 sequences, about a sixth seen once. Sequencing used PBMCs or a T cell subset sorted from them (not recorded which). The origin of the receptors is a man aged 18 to 35 who had mild COVID-19 (a few samples of this study predate the infection). Cell type and time point are not known.

In its sample, this clonotype was seen a few times. The chain joins TRBV28 to TRBJ2-3; D is unclear. Germline loops: CDR1 MDHEN, CDR2 SYDVKM. The V and J ends lost 4 bases and 4 bases respectively, with 15 bases between them. The CDR3 runs 15 residues. This CDR3 reads CASSSWTPRPDTQYF. DNA of the CDR3: TGTGCCAGCAGTTCCTGGACCCCAAGACCAGATACGCAGTATTTT. Full variable domain (missing parts from reference TRBV28 and TRBJ2-3): DVKVTQSSRYLVKRTGEKVFLECVQDMDHENMFWYRQDPGLGLRLIYFSYDVKMKEKGDIPEGYSVSREKKERFSLILESASTNQTSMYLCASSSWTPRPDTQYFGPGTRLTVL.

This rearrangement joins TRBV11-3 to TRBJ2-2; D tentatively fits TRBD1 or TRBD2 (5 bases each). V was trimmed by 5 bases and J by 5 bases, leaving 18 bases between them. This CDR3 is 16 amino acids long. Germline V lookup: CDR1 SGHNT, CDR2 YENEEA. CDR3 sequence: CASSLQGARGTGELFF. In DNA, the CDR3 is TGTGCCAGCAGCCTTCAGGGCGCCCGGGGTACCGGGGAGCTGTTTTTT.

This clonotype was seen only a few times. The chain couples TRBV6-5 to TRBJ2-4; D might be TRBD1 or TRBD2, each matching 5 bases. V lost 5 bases, J lost 13 bases, and 18 bases lay in between. The CDR3 has 13 residues. Germline V gene data show CDR1 as MNHEY and CDR2 as SVGAGI. DNA of the CDR3: TGTGCCAGCAGTCCGGGCAGGTCTCGGGGCCAGTACTTC. Protein product: CASSPGRSRGQYF.

This clonotype was seen ten or more times. The chain uses TRBV5-1 and TRBJ2-6; D gene ambiguous. Germline-derived CDR1 and CDR2 are SGHRS and YFSETQ. The CDR3 totals 15 residues. V lost 4 bases and J 0 bases, leaving 8 bases between the germline ends. CDR3: CASSLQSSGANVLTF. CDR3 DNA: TGCGCCAGCAGCCTCCAGTCCTCTGGGGCCAACGTCCTGACTTTC.

This clonotype has more than one count but fewer than ten. The chain couples TRBV12-3 or TRBV12-4 to TRBJ2-7; no definite D call. CDR3 length equals 14 residues. The V gene lost 2 bases and the J gene lost 3 bases, with 11 bases spanning the gap. CDR3 coding DNA: TGTGCCAGCAGTTTATGGGCAGGTCTCTACGAGCAGTACGTC. Translated, it gives CASSLWAGLYEQYV.

The rearrangement uses TRBV28 and TRBJ2-7; 8 bases are a match to TRBD1. V lost 5 bases to trimming and J lost 5 bases; unmatched junction nucleotides: 11. This CDR3 is built from 15 residues. Germline loops: CDR1 MDHEN, CDR2 SYDVKM. Written as DNA, the CDR3 is TGTGCCAGCAGTCCCCGACCTCAGGGGGCTCACGAGCAGTACGTC. Protein product: CASSPRPQGAHEQYV.

In this sample, this clonotype turned up a few times. The rearrangement joins TRBV5-5 to TRBJ1-2; a possible D gene is TRBD1 (6 bases). There are 13 residues in the CDR3. Trimming cost V 1 base and J 4 bases, with 8 bases left between them. Germline V gives CDR1 SGHKS, CDR2 YYEKEE (reference sequence). The CDR3 nucleotides are TGTGCCAGCAGCTTGCCAGGGGTCTATGGCTACACCTTC. The encoded protein is CASSLPGVYGYTF. Complete variable domain (other parts from reference TRBV5-5 and TRBJ1-2): DAGVTQSPTHLIKTRGQQVTLRCSPISGHKSVSWYQQVLGQGPQFIFQYYEKEERGRGNFPDRFSARQFPNYSSELNVNALLLGDSALYLCASSLPGVYGYTFGSGTRLTVV.

The V and J genes are TRBV4-2 and TRBJ2-7; 7 bases line up with TRBD2. Germline CDR1 is LGHNA and CDR2 is YNFKEQ. The V segment lost 4 bases and the J segment 3 bases; nucleotides outside the gene matches: 6. The CDR3 extends over 14 amino acids. The DNA for the CDR3 is TGTGCCAGCAGCCTGGGCGGGGGAGTCTACGAGCAGTACTTC. It codes for CASSLGGGVYEQYF.

This chain links TRBV4-1 with TRBJ1-1; 11 bases line up with TRBD1. Per the germline V gene, CDR1 is MGHRA and CDR2 is YSYEKL. The CDR3 spans 16 residues. The trim removed 3 bases at V and 1 base at J, leaving 4 bases unmatched. This chain's CDR3 is CASSQRTGGRNTEAFF. CDR3 nucleotides: TGCGCCAGCAGCCAGAGGACAGGGGGCCGGAACACTGAAGCTTTCTTT.

The V call is TRBV5-1, the J call TRBJ2-5; D might be TRBD2 (7 bases). The CDR3 runs 14 residues. Germline V gene lookup returns CDR1 SGHRS and CDR2 YFSETQ. The V end was cut by 0 bases, the J end by 5 bases, with 11 bases between. This CDR3 reads CASSLDGGPETQYF. CDR3 nucleotide sequence: TGCGCCAGCAGCTTGGACGGGGGGCCGGAGACCCAGTACTTC.

V usage is TRBV4-3 and J usage is TRBJ1-4; D gene ambiguous. V was shortened by 0 bases and J by 6 bases, with 14 bases between the two germline ends. The CDR3 contains 16 residues. Germline values: CDR1 LGHNA, CDR2 YSLEER. Here the CDR3 reads CASSQDPVRTYEKLFF. The CDR3 DNA sequence: TGCGCCAGCAGCCAAGATCCTGTCAGGACCTATGAAAAACTGTTTTTT.

This clonotype was picked up many times. The chain uses TRBV7-2 and TRBJ2-4; D not certain. The germline V and J ends were trimmed by 3 bases and 2 bases, with 8 bases remaining between them. The CDR3 contains 14 residues. Germline assignment: CDR1 SGHTA and CDR2 FQGNSA. The CDR3 loop reads CASSFLMPKNIQYF. Written as DNA, the CDR3 is TGTGCCAGCAGCTTTTTGATGCCCAAAAACATTCAGTACTTC.

There are a few counts of this clonotype. The chain employs TRBV7-2 and TRBJ1-2; D might be TRBD1 (6 bases). V was clipped by 6 bases and J by 4 bases, with 15 bases between them. The germline gives CDR1 SGHTA, CDR2 FQGNSA. The length of the CDR3 is 14 residues. The CDR3 nucleotides are TGTGCCAGCAGTCACGAGACAGGACCCTATGGCTACACCTTC. It codes for CASSHETGPYGYTF.

This clonotype was picked up many times. The genes are TRBV20-1 and TRBJ1-2; TRBD1 is a possible D gene (5 bases). Germline V CDR1 and CDR2: DFQATT, SNEGSKA (reference sequence). This CDR3 is built from 13 residues. V lost 5 bases and J lost 4, with 14 bases in between. The CDR3 region is CSAGHPGLYGYTF. As DNA, the CDR3 is TGCAGTGCTGGCCACCCGGGACTCTATGGCTACACCTTC.

This clonotype was observed a few times. V usage is TRBV2 and J usage is TRBJ2-7; the D call may be TRBD1 or TRBD2 (5 bases each). Trimming took off 2 bases at V and 7 bases at J, with 9 bases between the two ends. CDR3 length: 12 amino acids. Per the germline V gene, CDR1 is SNHLY and CDR2 is FYNNEI. This chain's CDR3 is CASSERDLEQYV. Here the CDR3 DNA reads TGTGCCAGCAGTGAAAGGGACCTGGAGCAGTACGTC.

This clonotype was observed a few times. This chain uses TRBV29-1 with TRBJ2-5; 7 nucleotides align to TRBD2. The germline V gene encodes CDR1 SQVTM and CDR2 ANQGSEA. The CDR3 covers 12 residues. V lost 7 bases and J lost 2; bases outside the gene matches: 4. CDR3 protein: CSAGDYQETQYF. CDR3 bases: TGCAGCGCCGGGGACTATCAAGAGACCCAGTACTTC.

The V gene is TRBV6-5, the J gene TRBJ2-1; TRBD1 is a possible D gene (6 bases). V was shortened by 6 bases and J by 10 bases, with 19 bases between the two germline ends. Germline CDR1 and CDR2: MNHEY and SVGAGI. The CDR3 covers 14 residues. The CDR3 coding sequence is TGTGCCAGCAGAAAACCGGGGCCCACAGGGGAGCAGTTCTTC. Protein product: CASRKPGPTGEQFF.

This clonotype has ten or more counts. The J gene is TRBJ2-3, the V gene TRBV12-3 or TRBV12-4; D is perhaps TRBD1 (5 bases). The CDR3 has 13 amino acids. The V end was cut by 6 bases, the J end by 2 bases, with 9 bases between. CDR3 region: CASSSGHTDTQYF. The CDR3 coding sequence is TGTGCCAGCAGCTCCGGACACACAGATACGCAGTATTTT.

The chain employs TRBV18 and TRBJ1-2; tentative D call: TRBD1 (6 bases). The germline CDR1 and CDR2 sequences are KGHSH and LQKENI. The ends were cut back, 3 bases at V and 8 bases at J, with 13 bases in the middle. The CDR3 length is 13 residues. CDR3 sequence reads: CASSPSAGEGYTF. DNA for the CDR3: TGTGCCAGCTCACCCTCCGCAGGGGAAGGCTACACCTTC.

There are a few counts of this clonotype. CDR3 DNA sequence: TGCGCCAGCAGCTTGGACCCGGGGGCTAACACCGGGGAGCTGTTTTTT. Its protein is CASSLDPGANTGELFF. V usage is TRBV5-1 and J usage is TRBJ2-2; possibly TRBD1 or TRBD2 for D (6 bases each). There are 16 residues in the CDR3. Germline CDR1 SGHRS, CDR2 YFSETQ. Trimming removed 0 bases from V and 2 bases from J, with 11 bases in between.

The chain recombines TRBV27 with TRBJ2-3, with TRBD2 matching 8 bases. Looked up from germline, CDR1 is MNHEY and CDR2 is SMNVEV (reference sequence). J lost 5 bases, V lost 6 bases, and 4 bases had no gene match. The CDR3 is 13 amino acids. The CDR3 loop reads CASRRTSRDTQYF. The CDR3 DNA reads as TGTGCCAGCAGAAGGACTAGCCGAGATACGCAGTATTTT.

The chain has TRBV29-1 and TRBJ2-1; 9 bases match TRBD2. This CDR3 is built from 13 residues. J gave up 8 bases and V 2 bases, and 4 bases lay outside the gene matches. Per the germline V gene, CDR1 is SQVTM and CDR2 is ANQGSEA. As DNA, the CDR3 is TGCAGCGTTGAATCTAGCGGGGAATATGAGCAGTTCTTC. The encoded protein is CSVESSGEYEQFF.

The rearrangement joins TRBV20-1 to TRBJ1-1, with D possibly matching TRBD1 (5 bases). CDR1 and CDR2 from the germline V gene are DFQATT and SNEGSKA (reference sequence). The CDR3 is 15 amino acids. V dropped 5 bases and J dropped 6 bases, with 22 bases sitting between them. CDR3 region: CSAPRLQATGAEAFF. The CDR3 DNA is TGCAGTGCTCCGAGACTACAGGCAACGGGAGCTGAAGCTTTCTTT.

The sample holds a few counts of this clonotype. The chain is built from TRBV7-8 and TRBJ2-3; D remains unclear. V lost 1 base and J 0 bases, leaving 14 bases between the germline ends. CDR1 and CDR2 (germline): SGHVS, FQNEAQ. The CDR3 runs 17 residues. CDR3 protein: CASSLESDWISTDTQYF. The CDR3 region has the DNA TGTGCCAGCAGCTTAGAGTCCGACTGGATTAGCACAGATACGCAGTATTTT.

This clonotype was counted a few times. The chain has TRBV4-1 and TRBJ1-1, with TRBD1 as a possible D gene (6 bases). Germline V CDR1 and CDR2: MGHRA, YSYEKL. V was clipped by 4 bases and J by 1 base, with 16 bases between them. The CDR3 extends over 16 amino acids. CDR3 DNA sequence: TGCGCCAGCAGCCCGGCCGATCGGGGGGCGAACACTGAAGCTTTCTTT. Encoded protein: CASSPADRGANTEAFF.

This clonotype was counted only a few times. The chain combines TRBV20-1 with TRBJ1-1; D ambiguous. Trimming shortened V by 0 bases and J by 8 bases, and 16 bases separated the two germline ends. Germline lookup yields CDR1 DFQATT and CDR2 SNEGSKA (reference sequence). The CDR3 runs to 14 residues. The CDR3 is CSARDRVGSTEAFF. The CDR3 DNA follows: TGCAGTGCTAGAGATCGAGTGGGCTCCACGGAAGCTTTCTTT.

This clonotype was detected only a few times. This rearrangement joins TRBV6-5 to TRBJ1-5, with D tentatively TRBD1 (5 bases). Deletions cut 6 bases from V and 7 bases from J, with 13 bases between. The germline V gene encodes CDR1 MNHEY and CDR2 SVGAGI. This CDR3 is 13 amino acids long. CDR3 sequence: CASRQGISQPQHF. The CDR3 DNA sequence: TGTGCCAGCAGGCAGGGTATCTCCCAGCCCCAGCATTTT.

The CDR3 sequence is CSASVAGLGDQPQHF. The CDR3 bases are TGCAGTGCTAGTGTGGCAGGGCTAGGAGATCAGCCCCAGCATTTT. V gene TRBV20-1 combines with J gene TRBJ1-5, with a weak D call TRBD1 (5 bases). V lost 3 bases, J lost 5 bases, and 17 bases lay in between. From germline, CDR1 is DFQATT and CDR2 SNEGSKA (reference sequence). This CDR3 spans 15 amino acids.

The chain carries TRBV7-9 and TRBJ1-1, with D unclear. CDR3 length: 13 amino acids. CDR1 and CDR2 (germline): SEHNR, FQNEAQ (reference sequence). V was pared by 6 bases and J by 4 bases, with 12 bases between. CDR3 nucleotide sequence: TGTGCCAGCAGTATTGGACGCCCCACTGAAGCTTTCTTT. Translating gives CASSIGRPTEAFF.

This chain uses TRBV6-6 with TRBJ1-6; unclear D gene. The germline V gene has CDR1 MNHNY and CDR2 SVGAGI (reference sequence). The germline V and J ends were trimmed by 0 bases and 13 bases, with 7 bases remaining between them. This CDR3 has 12 residues. The CDR3 coding sequence is TGTGCCAGCAGTTACTCAAGCTTTCCCCTCCACTTT. Amino acid sequence: CASSYSSFPLHF.